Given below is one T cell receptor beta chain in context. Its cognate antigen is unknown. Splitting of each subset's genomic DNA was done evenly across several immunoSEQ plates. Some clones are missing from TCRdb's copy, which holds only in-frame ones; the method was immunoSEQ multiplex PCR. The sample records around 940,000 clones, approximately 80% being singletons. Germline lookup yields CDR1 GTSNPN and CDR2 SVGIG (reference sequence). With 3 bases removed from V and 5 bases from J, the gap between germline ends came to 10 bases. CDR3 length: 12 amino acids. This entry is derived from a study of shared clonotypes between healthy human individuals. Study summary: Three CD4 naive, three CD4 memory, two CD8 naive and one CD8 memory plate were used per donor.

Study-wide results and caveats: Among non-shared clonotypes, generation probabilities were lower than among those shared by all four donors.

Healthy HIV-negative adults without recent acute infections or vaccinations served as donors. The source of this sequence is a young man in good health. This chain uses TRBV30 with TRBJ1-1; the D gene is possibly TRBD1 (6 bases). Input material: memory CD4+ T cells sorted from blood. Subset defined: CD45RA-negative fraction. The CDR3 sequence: CAWRAGVTEAFF. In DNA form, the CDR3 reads TGTGCCTGGAGGGCAGGGGTTACTGAAGCTTTCTTT.